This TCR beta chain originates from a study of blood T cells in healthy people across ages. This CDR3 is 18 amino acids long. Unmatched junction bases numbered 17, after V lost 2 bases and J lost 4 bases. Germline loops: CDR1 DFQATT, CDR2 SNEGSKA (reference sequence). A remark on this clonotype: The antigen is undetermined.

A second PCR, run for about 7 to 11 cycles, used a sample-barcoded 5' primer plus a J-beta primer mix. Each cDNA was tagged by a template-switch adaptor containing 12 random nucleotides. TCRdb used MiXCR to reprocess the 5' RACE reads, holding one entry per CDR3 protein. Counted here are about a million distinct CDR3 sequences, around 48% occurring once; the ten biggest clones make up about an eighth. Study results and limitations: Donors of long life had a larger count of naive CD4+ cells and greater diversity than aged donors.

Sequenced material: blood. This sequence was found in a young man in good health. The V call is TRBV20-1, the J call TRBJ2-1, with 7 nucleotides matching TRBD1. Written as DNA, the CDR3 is TGCAGTGCTAGAAAACCTAACAGGGGCCGGCGGGTATACAATGAGCAGTTCTTC. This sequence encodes CSARKPNRGRRVYNEQFF.